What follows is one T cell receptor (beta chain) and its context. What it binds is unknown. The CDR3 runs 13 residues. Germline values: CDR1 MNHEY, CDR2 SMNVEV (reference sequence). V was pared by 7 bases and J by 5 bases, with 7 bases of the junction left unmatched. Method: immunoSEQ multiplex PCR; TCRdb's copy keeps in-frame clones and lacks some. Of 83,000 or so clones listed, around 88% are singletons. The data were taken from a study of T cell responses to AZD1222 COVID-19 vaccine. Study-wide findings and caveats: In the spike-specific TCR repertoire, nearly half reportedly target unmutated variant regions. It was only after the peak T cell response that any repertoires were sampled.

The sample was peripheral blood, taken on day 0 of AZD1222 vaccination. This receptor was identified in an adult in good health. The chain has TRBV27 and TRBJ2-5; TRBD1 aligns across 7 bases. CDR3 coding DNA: TGTGCCAGCAAGCTACAGGGGCGGGAGACCCAGTACTTC. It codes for CASKLQGRETQYF.